Below, one T cell receptor (beta chain) is given with its context. The antigen it binds to is not known. No much larger clone exists at a distance of one base, and base qualities are not known. This sample was included in a study of shared clonotypes between healthy human individuals (dated by TCRdb to about 2020). For context, the study as a whole: A couple of women and a few men aged 18 to 49 years were included in the cohort. To estimate repertoire size and how much clonotype sharing occurs between individuals, the study deeply sequenced the blood TCR repertoires of about five healthy adults. To increase sequencing depth and limit assay-specific biases, TCR repertoire library preparation and sequencing were carried out by different laboratories using diverse techniques. Between about 0.85 and 9.5 billion PBMCs per donor were obtained by leukapheresis. Overall study outcomes, separate from this receptor: Pairwise subsampling led to the expectation that sequencing depth would affect the degree of clonotype sharing among donors. The small number of donors limited the genetic and exposure-history diversity represented. Sampling was limited to blood, and TCR repertoires in tissue likely differ from TCR repertoires in blood.

The germline V gene gives CDR1 as SGHAT and CDR2 as FQNNGV. The junction carries 9 bases between V and J, which are trimmed by 5 bases and 5 bases respectively. From the cysteine through the phenylalanine, the CDR3 covers 12 amino acids. Only the CDR3 region is kept as DNA, spanning 36 bases read in frame from base 1. Using the deep immunoSEQ assay, TCR CDR3 regions were amplified from genomic DNA by multiplex PCR. Genomic DNA extracted from each cell subset was distributed evenly over all wells of several immunoSEQ 96-well plates, and each plate served as one replicate. For unsorted PBMC, approximately 0.3 ug genomic DNA, equal to about 30,000 T cell genomes, was loaded into each replicate PCR. Unsorted PBMC genomic DNA was sequenced across ten immunoSEQ deep assay plates. Purified libraries were quantified with a Qubit 3.0 fluorometer, sized on a Bioanalyzer 2100, and re-quantified with the KAPA Library Quantification kit. Each immunoSEQ 96-well plate was sequenced on its own single-read 150-cycle Illumina NextSeq 550 flow cell. In the original analysis: Because the immunoSEQ output held only junctional sequences and lacked quality scores, the filtering could not match the filtering applied to full-length reads. To assign V/J genes and CDR3, sequences were annotated against IMGT germline references using PyIR, a Python wrapper for IgBLAST v1.9. Reads were removed for weak V/J assignments (E-value above 1e-6), missing CDR3, stop codons, out-of-frame junctions, or ambiguous translated residues. V3J clonotypes were defined by identical inferred V gene, J gene, and CDR3 amino acid sequence. Percentage overlap between repertoires was calculated by dividing the number of shared unique clonotypes by the size of the smaller repertoire. RTK rarefaction, the Chao1 estimator, and Recon v2.1 estimates of unobserved clonotypes were used to assess repertoire richness. The table comes from immuneACCESS by way of TCRdb, which keeps in-frame sequences with V and J called. Part of the clones is missing from these tables; in studies checked, under half for an unresolved V gene and the rest for unknown reasons. From that table come the V and J calls and clone size; the DNA was used to work out D and trimming. This sample has about 470,000 clones in its table, and roughly 80% of those were observed once. The top ten clonotypes cover approximately 13% of the sample.

The donors were healthy, HIV-negative adults with no recently reported acute infections or vaccinations. Only Caucasian adults living in Nashville, Tennessee, USA were represented among the donors. In the unsorted samples, some 94 million PBMCs were counted, and genomic DNA was extracted using the QIAamp DNA Blood Mini kit. Blood was collected by leukapheresis, and PBMCs were isolated by Ficoll-Histopaque density gradient centrifugation and then cryopreserved in liquid nitrogen vapor phase. This receptor was identified in a woman aged 40 to 55 in good health. Some clones in this sample may be carry-over from other donors' samples. The V gene is TRBV11-2 and the J gene is TRBJ2-5; possibly the D gene is TRBD2, per 6 matching bases. The sample was PBMCs. Here the CDR3 is given as CASSRGGETQYF. Read as DNA, the sequence is TGTGCCAGCAGCCGTGGGGGGGAGACCCAGTACTTC. Reference TRBV11-2 and TRBJ2-5 genes cover what lies past the CDR3, so the full variable domain is EAGVAQSPRYKIIEKRQSVAFWCNPISGHATLYWYQQILGQGPKLLIQFQNNGVVDDSQLPKDRFSAERLKGVDSTLKIQPAKLEDSAVYLCASSRGGETQYFGPGTRLLVL.